This T cell receptor beta chain is drawn from a study of T cells after yellow fever vaccination. Overall study findings and caveats: A secondary response was less intense yet reached its peak sooner, at day 5 versus 15.

This clonotype was seen ten or more times. Its cognate antigen is unknown. UMIs were added to TCR cDNA along with a universal primer site when it was made by 5'RACE template switching. TCRdb independently ran MiXCR on the 5' RACE reads; one entry per CDR3 protein. The sample contains 230,000 or so distinct CDR3 sequences, approximately 3.5% of which appear only once. Looked up from germline, CDR1 is SGHVS and CDR2 is FNYEAQ. V lost 1 base and J lost 7, with 16 bases in between. The CDR3 is 15 residues long. The clonotype was recovered from a man aged 18 to 30 who received the YFV17D yellow fever vaccine. Sequenced here: PBMCs, sampled 15 days after the yellow fever booster vaccination. The rearrangement uses TRBV7-6 and TRBJ2-5, with D perhaps matching TRBD1 (6 bases). The DNA of the CDR3 is TGTGCCAGCAGCTTAGACAGGGTGACCACGGGGACCCAGTACTTC. It encodes CASSLDRVTTGTQYF.